The entry below gives a single TCR beta chain sequence along with its context. Antigen unknown. The data were taken from a study of regulatory T cells. Study-level results: In CD3G-deficient patients, conventional CD4+ T cells were enriched for hydrophobic CDR3 residues at positions 6 and 7.

All CD3G-deficient patients showed autoimmunity, more severe in two. The PCR used 52 TRBV and 13 TRBJ primers. Some clones are missing from TCRdb's copy, which holds only in-frame ones; the method was immunoSEQ multiplex PCR. Of tens of thousands of clones listed, 85% to 95% are singletons. Input material: conventional CD4+ T cells sorted from blood. The source is a person aged 18 to 35 with CD3G deficiency.

CDR3 bases: TGTGCCAGCAGTTCCCCGGACAGGGGCACTGAAGCTTTCTTT. Encoded protein: CASSSPDRGTEAFF. The genes are TRBV6-6 and TRBJ1-1; 9 positions match TRBD1. V was pared by 4 bases and J by 4 bases, with 4 bases of the junction left unmatched. The V gene's germline CDR1 is MNHNY and CDR2 SVGAGI (reference sequence). The CDR3 extends over 14 amino acids.